These T cell receptor beta chains were read from a single sample in a study of blood T cell repertoires in COVID-19. The method was immunoSEQ multiplex PCR; TCRdb's version includes in-frame clones alone and lacks a portion of them. Of tens of thousands of clones in the sample, approximately 86% were seen once. The source material was peripheral blood. All receptors come from a man aged 50 to 60 with acute or convalescent COVID-19. Each CDR3 is given with its conserved first and last residue. The D gene is left open where the match is weak. A row's size may be missing; if present it is once, few, many or a size class.

V	size	J	D	CDR3
TRBV5-6	.	TRBJ2-1	TRBD1	CASHDFRQGDYNEQFF
TRBV7-9	.	TRBJ1-3	.	CASSRYVSPSGNTIYF
TRBV12-3/TRBV12-4	.	TRBJ1-2	.	CASSFGGGYTF
TRBV2	.	TRBJ2-6	.	CASRLTDVSGANVLTF
TRBV10-2	.	TRBJ1-4	TRBD1	CASSGQGRTEKLFF
TRBV12-5	.	TRBJ1-6	.	CASGLVQGYNSPLHF
TRBV9	.	TRBJ2-7	.	CASIEPRQSAYYEQYF
TRBV25-1	.	TRBJ2-7	.	CASSEIQGYEQYF
TRBV5-1	.	TRBJ2-3	.	CASSLGLAGTDTQYF
TRBV5-1	.	TRBJ2-3	TRBD1	CASSGGTGPRAQYF
TRBV28	.	TRBJ2-7	.	CASSLQGFPYEQYF
TRBV20-1	.	TRBJ1-2	TRBD1	CSASAGTAVMNDGYTF
TRBV19	.	TRBJ2-1	TRBD2	CASRELAGPYNEQFF
TRBV28	few	TRBJ1-5	.	CASSLDRSLKPQHF
TRBV2	.	TRBJ1-4	.	CASTKGRATNEKLFF
TRBV29-1	.	TRBJ1-2	.	CSVEYGGDYGYTF
TRBV5-1	.	TRBJ1-1	TRBD1	CASSALQGMNTEAFF
TRBV7-9	.	TRBJ2-1	.	CASSQITSANNEQFF
TRBV6-1	.	TRBJ2-3	.	CASSEWRGTDTQYF
TRBV6-5	.	TRBJ1-1	TRBD1	CASSTTGWLREAFF
TRBV6-4	few	TRBJ2-3	.	CASRSGASTDTQYF
TRBV12-3/TRBV12-4	.	TRBJ2-7	TRBD1	CASSLDQGDEQYF
TRBV6-5	.	TRBJ1-2	.	CASRKQGYEGGYTF
TRBV19	.	TRBJ2-6	.	CASSITVVSGANVLTF
TRBV6-1	.	TRBJ1-1	.	CASSEYSEAFF
TRBV6-5	.	TRBJ1-1	.	CASSHYGVDTEAFF